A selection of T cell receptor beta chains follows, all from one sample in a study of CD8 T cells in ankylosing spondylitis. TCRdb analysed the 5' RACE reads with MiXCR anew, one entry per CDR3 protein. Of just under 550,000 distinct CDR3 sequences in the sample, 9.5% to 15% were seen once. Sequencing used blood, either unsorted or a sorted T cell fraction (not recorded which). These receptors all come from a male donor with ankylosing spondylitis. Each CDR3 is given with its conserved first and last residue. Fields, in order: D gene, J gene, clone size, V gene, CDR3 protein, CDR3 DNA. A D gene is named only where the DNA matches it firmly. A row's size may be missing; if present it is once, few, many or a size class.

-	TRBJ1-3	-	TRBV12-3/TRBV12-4	CASSLEYTIYF	TGTGCCAGCAGTTTAGAATACACCATATATTTT
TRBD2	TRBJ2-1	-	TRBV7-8	CASGAGGSYNEQFF	TGTGCCAGCGGAGCGGGAGGGTCCTACAATGAGCAGTTCTTC
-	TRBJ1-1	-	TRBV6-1	CASRRRNEAFF	TGTGCCAGCAGGAGACGGAATGAAGCTTTCTTT
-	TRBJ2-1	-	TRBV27	CASLMTWTLMGGQFF	TGTGCCAGCCTCATGACATGGACCCTCATGGGCGGGCAGTTCTTC
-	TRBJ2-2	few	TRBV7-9	CASSFNRRDTNTGELFF	TGTGCCAGCAGCTTCAATCGGCGGGACACGAACACCGGGGAGCTGTTTTTT
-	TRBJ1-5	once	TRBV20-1	CSAFLRQYSNQPQHF	TGCAGTGCTTTCCTAAGACAGTATAGCAATCAGCCCCAGCATTTT
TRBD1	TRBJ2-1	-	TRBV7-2	CASSPLQGAISEQFF	TGTGCCAGCAGCCCCCTACAGGGGGCGATTAGTGAGCAGTTCTTC
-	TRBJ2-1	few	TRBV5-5	CASRSGAERVGEQFF	TGTGCCAGCAGATCCGGGGCTGAAAGGGTTGGGGAGCAGTTCTTC
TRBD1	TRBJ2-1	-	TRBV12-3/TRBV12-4	CANSDRGRGEQFF	TGTGCCAACTCGGACAGGGGAAGGGGTGAGCAGTTCTTC
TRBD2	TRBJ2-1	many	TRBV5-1	CASSSQSGRAFDEQFF	TGCGCCAGCAGCTCCCAAAGCGGGAGGGCCTTTGATGAGCAGTTCTTC
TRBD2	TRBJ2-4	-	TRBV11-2	CASSTTLSGGIQYF	TGTGCCAGCAGCACTACCCTGTCGGGGGGCATTCAGTACTTC